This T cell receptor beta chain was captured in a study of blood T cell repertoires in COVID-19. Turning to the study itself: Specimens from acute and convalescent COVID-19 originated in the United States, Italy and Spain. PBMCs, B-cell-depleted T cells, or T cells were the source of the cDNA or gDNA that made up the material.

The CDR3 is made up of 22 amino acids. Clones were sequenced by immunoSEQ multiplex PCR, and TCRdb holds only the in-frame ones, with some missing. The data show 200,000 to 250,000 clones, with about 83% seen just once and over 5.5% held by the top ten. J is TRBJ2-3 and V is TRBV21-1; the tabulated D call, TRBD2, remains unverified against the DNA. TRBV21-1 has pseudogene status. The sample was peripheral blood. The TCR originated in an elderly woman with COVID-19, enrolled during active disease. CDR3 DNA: TGTGCCAGCAGCTCCCTTGCGGGGGCTTGCGGGGGGGAAAGCGCTGGCACAGATACGCAGTATTTT. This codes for CASSSLAGACGGESAGTDTQYF.